One sample yielded the 29 T cell receptor beta chains listed below, sequenced in a study of long-term antiretroviral therapy in people with HIV (dated by TCRdb to 2021 to 2024). The immunoSEQ hsTCRB v3.0 assay was used at survey level resolution to sequence the TRB variable region. TCRdb retrieved this table from immuneACCESS and kept in-frame rearrangements only. Not all clones are present; in checked studies, unresolved V genes account for under half, and no reason is known for the remainder. The table for this sample lists 30,000 or so clones; around 74% of them were counted only once. The ten most abundant clones make up around 3.6% of the sample. This material consisted of unsorted PBMCs, taken 3 years after starting antiretroviral therapy. The receptors were sampled from a man aged 50-60 years with HIV.

The rearrangement joins TRBV2 to TRBJ1-5; 9 bases match TRBD1. In germline, CDR1 is SNHLY, CDR2 FYNNEI. Losses at the gene ends were 7 bases for V and 3 bases for J; bases not matched to a gene: 7. This CDR3 region has 15 residues. This chain's CDR3 is CASNRDREVNQPQHF. In DNA form, the CDR3 reads TGTGCCAGCAATAGGGACAGGGAGGTCAATCAGCCCCAGCATTTT.

The V gene is TRBV7-2, the J gene TRBJ2-2; D gene uncertain. V gave up 4 bases and J gave up 5 bases, with 17 bases separating them. The germline V gene encodes CDR1 SGHTA and CDR2 FQGNSA. This CDR3 contains 16 residues. CDR3 coding DNA: TGTGCCAGCAGCTCGAAGCAAACCACCAGGACCGGGGAGCTGTTTTTT. This encodes CASSSKQTTRTGELFF.

A single count supports this clone. V gene TRBV5-1 combines with J gene TRBJ2-2; 9 nucleotides match TRBD1. Trimming removed 3 bases from V and 6 bases from J; junction bases left unmatched: 3. The CDR3 has 14 amino acids. CDR1 SGHRS and CDR2 YFSETQ come from the germline V gene. The CDR3 region is CASSSGTGSGELFF. The CDR3 DNA is TGCGCCAGCAGCTCCGGGACAGGGTCCGGGGAGCTGTTTTTT.

The chain employs TRBV29-1 and TRBJ1-1, with TRBD1 as a possible D gene (5 bases). The V end was cut by 4 bases, the J end by 1 base, with 10 bases between. The germline gives CDR1 SQVTM, CDR2 ANQGSEA. The CDR3 is 13 amino acids. The CDR3 nucleotides are TGCAGCGTTGGCCGTGGACAGAACACTGAAGCTTTCTTT. Its translation: CSVGRGQNTEAFF.

This rearrangement joins TRBV19 to TRBJ1-1, with 7 bases lining up with TRBD1. V lost 6 bases to trimming and J lost 0 bases; unmatched junction nucleotides: 4. The CDR3 extends over 14 amino acids. Germline lookup yields CDR1 LNHDA and CDR2 SQIVND (reference sequence). In DNA form, the CDR3 reads TGTGCCAGTAGAAAGACAGGGATGAACACTGAAGCTTTCTTT. It is translated as CASRKTGMNTEAFF.

The genes are TRBV4-2 and TRBJ1-2; weak D call: TRBD1 (5 bases). This CDR3 has 14 amino acids. CDR1 is LGHNA, CDR2 YNFKEQ, per germline. V was shortened by 5 bases and J by 4 bases, with 14 bases between the two germline ends. CDR3 protein: CASSRRPQGYGYTF. The CDR3 bases are TGTGCCAGCAGCAGAAGACCCCAGGGCTATGGCTACACCTTC.

V is TRBV9 and J is TRBJ1-6, with a tentative D call TRBD1 (5 bases). CDR3 length: 12 residues. The ends were cut back, 4 bases at V and 10 bases at J, with 9 bases in the middle. The V gene's germline CDR1 is SGDLS and CDR2 YYNGEE. CDR3 DNA: TGTGCCAGCAGCCTCGGGGCCTCACCCCTCCACTTT. Residues: CASSLGASPLHF.

The rearrangement links TRBV28 to TRBJ2-7, with D perhaps TRBD1 (5 bases). The CDR3 extends over 13 amino acids. V lost 2 bases and J 5 bases, leaving 10 bases between the germline ends. Germline V gene data show CDR1 as MDHEN and CDR2 as SYDVKM. The CDR3 spells CASSLEGAHEQYF. The CDR3 DNA reads TGTGCCAGCAGTTTAGAAGGGGCCCACGAGCAGTACTTC. The full variable domain, completed using reference TRBV28 and TRBJ2-7, is DVKVTQSSRYLVKRTGEKVFLECVQDMDHENMFWYRQDPGLGLRLIYFSYDVKMKEKGDIPEGYSVSREKKERFSLILESASTNQTSMYLCASSLEGAHEQYFGPGTRLTVT.

CDR3: CASSSQGAGGQPQHF. As DNA, the CDR3 is TGTGCCAGTAGTAGTCAGGGGGCCGGTGGACAGCCCCAGCATTTT. The J gene is TRBJ1-5, the V gene TRBV19; 8 nucleotides agree with TRBD1. CDR1 and CDR2 from the germline V gene are LNHDA and SQIVND (reference sequence). CDR3 size: 15 residues. V dropped 4 bases and J dropped 7; count of bases not matched to a gene: 9. The complete variable domain, with remaining parts taken from reference TRBV19 and TRBJ1-5, reads DGGITQSPKYLFRKEGQNVTLSCEQNLNHDAMYWYRQDPGQGLRLIYYSQIVNDFQKGDIAEGYSVSREKKESFPLTVTSAQKNPTAFYLCASSSQGAGGQPQHFGDGTRLSIL.

This chain uses TRBV18 with TRBJ2-7; D uncertain. The length of the CDR3 is 14 residues. Germline assignment: CDR1 KGHSH and CDR2 LQKENI. V was shortened by 4 bases and J by 5 bases, with 15 bases between the two germline ends. The CDR3 reads CASSLRTGENEQYF. DNA of the CDR3: TGTGCCAGCTCACTCAGGACGGGCGAGAACGAGCAGTACTTC.

This chain uses TRBV25-1 with TRBJ2-5; D possibly corresponds to TRBD1 (6 bases). The CDR3 is 14 residues long. Per the germline V gene, CDR1 is MGHDK and CDR2 is SYGVNS. The germline V and J ends were trimmed by 1 base and 10 bases, with 16 bases remaining between them. In DNA, the CDR3 is TGTGCCAGCAGTGAATTGGGACAATCCCTCGGCCAGTACTTC. Its translation is CASSELGQSLGQYF. Supplemented by reference TRBV25-1 and TRBJ2-5, the full variable domain reads EADIYQTPRYLVIGTGKKITLECSQTMGHDKMYWYQQDPGMELHLIHYSYGVNSTEKGDLSSESTVSRIRTEHFPLTLESARPSHTSQYLCASSELGQSLGQYFGPGTRLLVL.

This clone was found a few times. The V call is TRBV7-2, the J call TRBJ1-6, with 7 bases fitting TRBD1. There are 15 residues in the CDR3. After removal of 4 bases from V and 7 bases from J, the junction contained 7 bases not matched to a gene. Per the germline V gene, CDR1 is SGHTA and CDR2 is FQGNSA. CDR3 residues: CASSSRQGYNSPLHF. The CDR3 bases are TGTGCCAGCAGCTCGAGACAGGGTTACAATTCACCCCTCCACTTT.

This clone was picked up a small number of times. The V gene is TRBV18, the J gene TRBJ2-7, with a weak D call TRBD1 (5 bases). The germline V gene encodes CDR1 KGHSH and CDR2 LQKENI. Trimming took 2 bases from V and 4 from J, leaving 9 bases between them. The CDR3 is 13 amino acids. The CDR3 here is CASSPSGMYEQYF. As DNA, the CDR3 is TGTGCCAGCTCACCATCAGGGATGTACGAGCAGTACTTC.

In this sample, this clone turned up once. This chain joins TRBV19 and TRBJ1-2; TRBD1 is a possible D gene (6 bases). Germline CDR1 is LNHDA and CDR2 is SQIVND (reference sequence). V was clipped by 1 base and J by 8 bases, with 17 bases between them. The CDR3 is made up of 15 amino acids. The DNA of the CDR3 is TGTGCCAGTAGTATAGGGCGAACAGGGACGGGAGGCTACACCTTC. This gives the protein CASSIGRTGTGGYTF.

The V gene is TRBV29-1, the J gene TRBJ2-3, with a possible D match to TRBD2 (5 bases). Looked up from germline, CDR1 is SQVTM and CDR2 is ANQGSEA. V lost 0 bases, J lost 4 bases, and 14 bases lay in between. The length of the CDR3 is 15 residues. The CDR3 region has the DNA TGCAGCGTTGAAGATCGAGGGCAGCGCGCAGATACGCAGTATTTT. Translating gives CSVEDRGQRADTQYF.

The chain has TRBV15 and TRBJ2-3; no firm D call. Germline loops: CDR1 LNHNV, CDR2 YYDKDF (reference sequence). The CDR3 spans 14 residues. V was pared by 1 base and J by 2 bases, with 7 bases between. The CDR3 reads CATSRVANTDTQYF. Written as DNA, the CDR3 is TGTGCCACCAGCAGAGTTGCCAACACAGATACGCAGTATTTT.

The rearrangement uses TRBV7-9 and TRBJ2-2; TRBD2 matches 8 bases. The CDR3 consists of 17 residues. Per germline, CDR1 SEHNR and CDR2 FQNEAQ (reference sequence). The V and J ends lost 7 bases and 2 bases, in that order; junction bases with no gene match: 12. The CDR3 loop is CASTLMSGGINTGELFF. CDR3 DNA: TGTGCCAGCACCCTTATGAGCGGGGGAATTAACACCGGGGAGCTGTTTTTT.

A few counts support this clone. The chain carries TRBV2 and TRBJ2-7, with D maybe TRBD2 (6 bases). The CDR3 has 15 amino acids. The V gene lost 9 bases and the J gene lost 2 bases, with 20 bases spanning the gap. CDR1 and CDR2 from the germline V gene are SNHLY and FYNNEI. Here the CDR3 reads CASLRGRTHTYEQYF. For the CDR3, the DNA is TGTGCCAGTCTCCGTGGGAGGACGCACACCTACGAGCAGTACTTC.

The chain uses TRBV5-5 and TRBJ1-5; 10 nucleotides agree with TRBD1. The CDR3 is 17 amino acids. Looked up from germline, CDR1 is SGHKS and CDR2 is YYEKEE (reference sequence). The V gene end was trimmed by 2 bases and the J gene end by 0 bases; junction bases not matched to a gene: 5. The CDR3 region is CASSFLRDRGSNQPQHF. The CDR3 bases are TGTGCCAGCAGCTTTCTAAGGGACAGGGGTAGCAATCAGCCCCAGCATTTT.

The chain joins TRBV27 to TRBJ1-5; 8 bases line up with TRBD1. The V gene's germline CDR1 is MNHEY and CDR2 SMNVEV (reference sequence). The CDR3 loop spans 13 amino acids. The ends lost 8 bases at V and 2 bases at J; junction bases unmatched: 2. This chain's CDR3 is CASGGQGNQPQHF. For the CDR3, the DNA is TGTGCCAGCGGGGGACAGGGCAATCAGCCCCAGCATTTT.

The rearrangement uses TRBV5-6 and TRBJ2-1; D call uncertain. Germline lookup yields CDR1 SGHDT and CDR2 YYEEEE. The CDR3 contains 14 residues. Trimming left V 5 bases short and J 6 bases short, with 15 bases between. CDR3 loop: CASSPLGNVNEQFF. The DNA of the CDR3 is TGTGCCAGCAGTCCCCTAGGGAACGTCAATGAGCAGTTCTTC.

This chain links TRBV21-1 with TRBJ2-1; the table calls TRBD2, which could not be checked here. TRBV21-1 is reported as a pseudogene. The CDR3 is 13 amino acids. This CDR3 reads CASRCGRDNEQFF. Written as DNA, the CDR3 is TGTGCCAGCAGATGCGGGAGGGACAATGAGCAGTTCTTC.

J is TRBJ2-3 and V is TRBV11-2; D ambiguous. Per germline, CDR1 SGHAT and CDR2 FQNNGV. V lost 5 bases and J 4 bases, leaving 13 bases between the germline ends. The CDR3 is 14 amino acids. CDR3 protein: CASSPPYLADTQYF. The CDR3 coding sequence is TGTGCCAGCAGCCCCCCCTATCTAGCAGATACGCAGTATTTT.

This chain connects TRBV6-5 to TRBJ1-1; 9 nucleotides align to TRBD1. CDR3 length equals 14 residues. Per germline, CDR1 MNHEY and CDR2 SVGAGI. V lost 4 bases to trimming and J lost 4 bases; unmatched junction nucleotides: 4. CDR3 sequence reads: CASSSQGARTEAFF. CDR3 DNA: TGTGCCAGCAGTTCACAGGGGGCGCGCACTGAAGCTTTCTTT.

The chain recombines TRBV19 with TRBJ1-5; D is ambiguous. CDR3 length: 15 residues. Germline CDR1 is LNHDA and CDR2 is SQIVND (reference sequence). V was pared by 3 bases and J by 0 bases, with 9 bases between. This CDR3 reads CASSMPQHSNQPQHF. CDR3 sequence (DNA): TGTGCCAGTAGTATGCCCCAACATAGCAATCAGCCCCAGCATTTT. Full variable domain (remainder filled in from reference TRBV19 and TRBJ1-5): DGGITQSPKYLFRKEGQNVTLSCEQNLNHDAMYWYRQDPGQGLRLIYYSQIVNDFQKGDIAEGYSVSREKKESFPLTVTSAQKNPTAFYLCASSMPQHSNQPQHFGDGTRLSIL.

The gene calls are TRBV19 and TRBJ2-7, with D possibly matching TRBD1 (5 bases). The CDR3 extends over 14 amino acids. CDR1 and CDR2 (germline): LNHDA, SQIVND (reference sequence). V lost 1 base and J 3 bases, leaving 10 bases between the germline ends. The CDR3 DNA reads as TGTGCCAGTAGTATAGTCCAGGGCGGCTACGAGCAGTACTTC. Translation gives CASSIVQGGYEQYF.

The chain employs TRBV6-6 and TRBJ1-4; 7 nucleotides line up with TRBD1. Germline V gene sequence: CDR1 MNHNY, CDR2 SVGAGI (reference sequence). The CDR3 extends over 16 amino acids. With 6 bases clipped from V and 0 bases from J, the junction kept 7 bases outside the gene matches. Written as DNA, the CDR3 is TGTGCCAGCAGCCCACAGGGGTCTGCAACTAATGAAAAACTGTTTTTT. It translates to CASSPQGSATNEKLFF.

The chain has TRBV28 and TRBJ1-5, with D maybe TRBD1 (6 bases). CDR3 length equals 15 residues. Per germline, CDR1 MDHEN and CDR2 SYDVKM. The V gene lost 3 bases and the J gene lost 7 bases, with 16 bases spanning the gap. CDR3 nucleotide sequence: TGTGCCAGCAGTTTTCCGATAGGGGGGTACCAGCCCCAGCATTTT. Its translation: CASSFPIGGYQPQHF.

This chain uses TRBV7-9 with TRBJ2-7; D is perhaps TRBD2 (5 bases). The V gene lost 4 bases and the J gene lost 5 bases, with 15 bases spanning the gap. Germline CDR1 and CDR2: SEHNR and FQNEAQ (reference sequence). This CDR3 has 14 amino acids. The CDR3 DNA is TGTGCCAGCAGCTCAAACGGGGAAGAGGACGAGCAGTACTTC. Its protein is CASSSNGEEDEQYF.